Detailed here is one T cell receptor beta chain. Antigen unknown. As handled by the study authors: ImmunoSEQ supplied junction-only sequences lacking quality scores, so filtering was different. TCRdb's table, derived via immunoSEQ multiplex PCR, lists solely in-frame clones and lacks some. V and J calls and clone size are given by that table; D and trimming were obtained from the DNA. The repertoire holds about 2 million clones, approximately 94% seen once, with 0.9% to 1.5% in the top ten. Naivety among CD8 cells was defined by CD45RO negativity and positive CCR7 selection, thereby excluding terminally differentiated effector memory CD45RA+ cells. The sample comes from a study of shared clonotypes between healthy human individuals. About the study: Each donor's CD8 memory used one plate, CD8 naive two, each CD4 subset three. General study results and limits: Generation probability values for non-shared clonotypes were lower than those for clonotypes shared by all four donors. Around 5% was the fraction of naive CD4 clonotypes found shared across several donors.

The sequence was collected from a man aged 18 to 30 in good health. Sequenced input: naive CD8+ T cells sorted from blood.

CDR3 sequence: CSVLTGLNEKLFF. CDR3 sequence (DNA): TGCAGCGTCCTGACAGGGCTTAATGAAAAACTGTTTTTT. The V gene is TRBV29-1, the J gene TRBJ1-4, with 7 bases fitting TRBD1. The CDR3 is 13 amino acids. Germline values: CDR1 SQVTM, CDR2 ANQGSEA. Trimming at V came to 6 bases and at J to 4 bases, leaving 5 bases not matched to a gene.